The 26 T cell receptor beta chains below all came from one sample that was sequenced in a study of beta chain features in type 1 diabetes. General observations from the study: A moderate, significant TCRB CDR3 shortening appeared in type 1 diabetes across four CD4+ subsets.

These receptors' targets are unknown. Expressed TCRB transcripts were sequenced because the entire RNA isolate underwent reverse transcription. Assay: immunoSEQ multiplex PCR; the TCRdb copy retains only in-frame clones and omits some. The data hold 300,000 to 400,000 clones, with about 13% observed a single time. Sequencing was done on a sample of naive CD4+ T cells from blood. The receptors here all came from a woman younger than 30 with type 1 diabetes.

The chain uses TRBV7-9 and TRBJ2-1; D may be TRBD1 (5 bases). The CDR3 extends over 14 amino acids. CDR1 is SEHNR and CDR2 is FQNEAQ in the germline V gene (reference sequence). The V end was cut by 2 bases, the J end by 9 bases, with 14 bases between. The DNA for the CDR3 is TGTGCCAGCAGCTTACAGGTAAAGCAGGGTGAGCAGTTCTTC. It yields the protein CASSLQVKQGEQFF.

In this sample, this clone turned up a few times. The J gene is TRBJ2-6, the V gene TRBV27; D gene unclear. Trimming stripped 3 bases from V and 3 bases from J, with 3 bases between. Germline CDR1 reads MNHEY; CDR2 reads SMNVEV (reference sequence). The CDR3 length is 13 residues. The CDR3 nucleotides are TGTGCCAGCAGTTTTCGTGGGGCCAACGTCCTGACTTTC. Translated, it gives CASSFRGANVLTF. Full variable domain (remainder filled in from reference TRBV27 and TRBJ2-6): EAQVTQNPRYLITVTGKKLTVTCSQNMNHEYMSWYRQDPGLGLRQIYYSMNVEVTDKGDVPEGYKVSRKEKRNFPLILESPSPNQTSLYFCASSFRGANVLTFGAGSRLTVL.

The genes are TRBV11-2 and TRBJ1-2, with D unclear. CDR3 length equals 12 residues. Germline CDR1 SGHAT, CDR2 FQNNGV. Between the trimmed V and J ends, which lost 0 bases and 9 bases, there was a span of 8 bases. The CDR3 nucleotides are TGTGCCAGCAGCTTAGATGTGGAGAGCTACACCTTC. This translates into CASSLDVESYTF.

The chain carries TRBV19 and TRBJ2-1; maybe TRBD2 (7 bases). The length of the CDR3 is 17 residues. V was cut by 4 bases and J by 5 bases, with 21 bases left in between. The germline gives CDR1 LNHDA, CDR2 SQIVND (reference sequence). The CDR3 sequence is CASSTPRGAGVNNEQFF. CDR3 in DNA: TGTGCCAGTAGTACTCCGAGGGGGGCGGGAGTTAACAATGAGCAGTTCTTC.

The V gene is TRBV5-8, the J gene TRBJ1-5, with 8 bases fitting TRBD1. V gave up 2 bases and J gave up 4 bases; unmatched junction bases: 2. The CDR3 is 14 residues long. The germline CDR1 and CDR2 sequences are SGHTS and YDEGEE. In DNA, the CDR3 is TGTGCCAGCAGCTTTTACAGGGGGAATCAGCCCCAGCATTTT. It is translated as CASSFYRGNQPQHF.

This clone was detected only a few times. V usage is TRBV30 and J usage is TRBJ1-1; the D is unclear. This CDR3 has 11 amino acids. The V end was cut by 8 bases, the J end by 3 bases, with 10 bases between. CDR1 and CDR2 from the germline V gene are GTSNPN and SVGIG (reference sequence). DNA of the CDR3: TGTGCCCGGTCTGCTGACACTGAAGCTTTCTTT. Encoded protein: CARSADTEAFF.

In its sample, this clone was seen once. V is TRBV11-3 and J is TRBJ1-2; 8 bases fit TRBD1. The germline CDR1 and CDR2 sequences are SGHNT and YENEEA. The CDR3 length is 15 residues. J was trimmed by 6 bases and V by 4 bases; bases with no gene match: 10. The CDR3 region is CASSSPGGTGDGYTF. The CDR3 nucleotides read TGTGCCAGCAGCTCCCCGGGCGGGACAGGCGATGGCTACACCTTC.

In its sample, this clone was seen once. The chain carries TRBV7-3 and TRBJ2-5; TRBD1 is a possible D gene (6 bases). Trimming left V 5 bases short and J 4 bases short, with 14 bases between. CDR3 length: 14 amino acids. CDR1 and CDR2 (germline): SGHTA, FQGTGA. As DNA, the CDR3 is TGTGCCAGCAGCCCGCGACAGGATTCAGAGACCCAGTACTTC. Translation: CASSPRQDSETQYF. The complete variable domain, with remaining parts taken from reference TRBV7-3 and TRBJ2-5, reads GAGVSQTPSNKVTEKGKYVELRCDPISGHTALYWYRQSLGQGPEFLIYFQGTGAADDSGLPNDRFFAVRPEGSVSTLKIQRTERGDSAVYLCASSPRQDSETQYFGPGTRLLVL.

The chain's CDR3 is CASSYFASGRAGELFF. The CDR3 coding sequence is TGTGCCAGCAGTTACTTTGCTAGCGGGAGGGCCGGGGAGCTGTTTTTT. The chain employs TRBV6-5 and TRBJ2-2, with 12 bases aligning to TRBD2. CDR1 is MNHEY and CDR2 is SVGAGI in the germline V gene. The CDR3 spans 16 residues. J lost 6 bases, V lost 1 base, and 3 bases had no gene match.

The rearrangement uses TRBV14 and TRBJ2-3, with a possible D match to TRBD2 (5 bases). V dropped 1 base and J dropped 2 bases, with 13 bases sitting between them. The CDR3 contains 16 residues. Germline CDR1 SGHDN, CDR2 FVKESK. CDR3 coding DNA: TGTGCCAGCAGCCAAGTCTCTGGACTTACCACAGATACGCAGTATTTT. It is translated as CASSQVSGLTTDTQYF.

This clone has a handful of counts. The rearrangement uses TRBV14 and TRBJ1-4; D remains unclear. V was trimmed by 4 bases and J by 8 bases, leaving 11 bases between them. The germline CDR1 and CDR2 sequences are SGHDN and FVKESK. There are 13 residues in the CDR3. In DNA, the CDR3 is TGTGCCAGCAGCCCAAATAGTCTCGAAAAACTGTTTTTT. It yields the protein CASSPNSLEKLFF.

This clone was recorded only once. The chain couples TRBV30 to TRBJ1-2, with 9 bases aligning to TRBD1. CDR3 length: 15 amino acids. Per the germline V gene, CDR1 is GTSNPN and CDR2 is SVGIG (reference sequence). V lost 0 bases to trimming and J lost 4 bases; unmatched junction nucleotides: 6. Here the CDR3 reads CAWSVRQTGGYGYTF. CDR3 nucleotide sequence: TGTGCCTGGAGTGTACGTCAGACAGGGGGCTATGGCTACACCTTC.

V and J are TRBV7-2 and TRBJ2-3, with no clear D. The CDR3 loop spans 12 amino acids. Per the germline V gene, CDR1 is SGHTA and CDR2 is FQGNSA. V gave up 3 bases and J gave up 2 bases, with 3 bases separating them. Here the CDR3 DNA reads TGTGCCAGCAGCTTCAACACAGATACGCAGTATTTT. Its translation is CASSFNTDTQYF.

This clone was seen a few times. J is TRBJ2-7 and V is TRBV6-5; 11 bases agree with TRBD1. The CDR3 has 15 residues. The trim removed 6 bases at V and 2 bases at J, leaving 6 bases unmatched. CDR1 and CDR2 (germline): MNHEY, SVGAGI. The CDR3 here is CASRRTGGNAYEQYV. The CDR3 nucleotides read TGTGCCAGCAGACGGACAGGGGGCAACGCCTACGAGCAGTACGTC.

This clone was seen only a few times. The genes are TRBV30 and TRBJ2-3, with D possibly being TRBD2 (5 bases). The V and J ends lost 0 bases and 5 bases respectively, with 9 bases between them. This CDR3 has 13 amino acids. CDR1 is GTSNPN and CDR2 is SVGIG in the germline V gene (reference sequence). CDR3 bases: TGTGCCTGGAGTGTAAAGGCGGGAGATACGCAGTATTTT. It yields the protein CAWSVKAGDTQYF.

This clone was counted only a few times. CDR3 sequence reads: CASSRGRGGQETQYF. CDR3 nucleotide sequence: TGTGCCAGCAGCCGCGGTAGAGGGGGCCAAGAGACCCAGTACTTC. V and J are TRBV7-8 and TRBJ2-5; possibly TRBD1 for D (6 bases). Deletions cut 5 bases from V and 1 base from J, with 14 bases between. The CDR3 is 15 amino acids. The germline CDR1 and CDR2 sequences are SGHVS and FQNEAQ.

The chain is built from TRBV10-3 and TRBJ2-3, with TRBD2 matching over 8 bases. Trimming removed 7 bases from V and 8 bases from J; junction bases left unmatched: 17. This CDR3 is 16 amino acids long. From germline, CDR1 is ENHRY and CDR2 SYGVKD. The CDR3, as DNA: TGTGCCATCACCCGGGGACTAGTCCCGGTAGGAGGTACGCAGTATTTT. Its protein product is CAITRGLVPVGGTQYF.

The table lists this clone with a few counts. This sequence joins TRBV7-2 and TRBJ2-3; possible D gene TRBD2, 5 bases. The ends were cut back, 7 bases at V and 7 bases at J, with 18 bases in the middle. The CDR3 extends over 14 amino acids. CDR1 is SGHTA, CDR2 FQGNSA, per germline. As DNA, the CDR3 is TGTGCCAGCACGCGGGCTAGCTCCCATAATACGCAGTATTTT. It specifies CASTRASSHNTQYF.

This clone was observed a few times. The chain employs TRBV4-3 and TRBJ2-1; the match to TRBD2 covers 8 bases. J was trimmed by 4 bases and V by 1 base; bases with no gene match: 6. This CDR3 contains 16 residues. Germline V CDR1 and CDR2: LGHNA, YSLEER. The CDR3 loop is CASSQGTSKGYNEQFF. The CDR3 DNA reads as TGCGCCAGCAGCCAAGGGACTAGCAAAGGGTACAATGAGCAGTTCTTC.

The V call is TRBV29-1, the J call TRBJ1-1; 12 bases align to TRBD1. The J segment lost 4 bases and the V segment lost 3 bases, leaving 9 bases of the junction unmatched. Germline values: CDR1 SQVTM, CDR2 ANQGSEA. The CDR3 is 16 residues long. DNA of the CDR3: TGCAGCGTTGAGGTGGGACAGGGGGCTCGTAGCACTGAAGCTTTCTTT. Its protein is CSVEVGQGARSTEAFF. Combining the CDR3 with reference TRBV29-1 and TRBJ1-1 gives the whole variable domain SAVISQKPSRDICQRGTSLTIQCQVDSQVTMMFWYRQQPGQSLTLIATANQGSEATYESGFVIDKFPISRPNLTFSTLTVSNMSPEDSSIYLCSVEVGQGARSTEAFFGQGTRLTVV.

This clone was counted a few times. V gene TRBV4-1 combines with J gene TRBJ1-4; possibly TRBD1 for D (5 bases). Looked up from germline, CDR1 is MGHRA and CDR2 is YSYEKL. V was pared by 1 base and J by 1 base, with 7 bases between. The CDR3 length is 15 residues. CDR3 sequence: CASSQAGGTNEKLFF. In DNA form, the CDR3 reads TGCGCCAGCAGCCAAGCGGGGGGAACTAATGAAAAACTGTTTTTT.

This sequence joins TRBV5-1 and TRBJ1-2, with 7 bases matching TRBD1. CDR3 size: 15 residues. Germline loops: CDR1 SGHRS, CDR2 YFSETQ. The J segment lost 0 bases and the V segment lost 4 bases, leaving 6 bases of the junction unmatched. The CDR3 here is CASSPRQGANYGYTF. The CDR3 DNA reads TGCGCCAGCAGCCCACGACAGGGCGCTAACTATGGCTACACCTTC. Combining the CDR3 with reference TRBV5-1 and TRBJ1-2 gives the whole variable domain KAGVTQTPRYLIKTRGQQVTLSCSPISGHRSVSWYQQTPGQGLQFLFEYFSETQRNKGNFPGRFSGRQFSNSRSEMNVSTLELGDSALYLCASSPRQGANYGYTFGSGTRLTVV.

This clone showed up just a few times. J is TRBJ2-5 and V is TRBV15; TRBD1 agrees at 8 bases. The end of the DNA aligns better with TRBJ2-7, so the J call may be wrong. Germline loops: CDR1 LNHNV, CDR2 YYDKDF (reference sequence). The CDR3 sequence is 15 residues long. CDR3 protein: CATSRGGTGGNEQYF. CDR3 coding DNA: TGTGCCACCAGCAGAGGGGGGACAGGCGGGAACGAGCAGTACTTC.

The rearrangement uses TRBV4-3 and TRBJ2-3; 9 bases align to TRBD2. The germline CDR1 and CDR2 sequences are LGHNA and YSLEER. Trimming at V came to 5 bases and at J to 2 bases, leaving 5 bases not matched to a gene. This CDR3 has 15 residues. This CDR3 is CASSFRLAVTDTQYF. The CDR3 coding sequence is TGCGCCAGCAGCTTTCGACTAGCGGTCACAGATACGCAGTATTTT.

The chain combines TRBV5-1 with TRBJ2-3, with 9 bases identical to TRBD2. Germline CDR1 and CDR2: SGHRS and YFSETQ. The CDR3 sequence is 16 residues long. V lost 4 bases, J lost 6 bases, and 12 bases stayed unmatched. The CDR3 sequence is CASSLALAGPRDTQYF. Here the CDR3 DNA reads TGCGCCAGCAGCCTGGCTCTAGCGGGGCCGCGGGATACGCAGTATTTT.

This clone was detected a few times. V is TRBV19 and J is TRBJ2-6, with D perhaps TRBD1 (5 bases). The V gene lost 3 bases and the J gene lost 4 bases, with 10 bases spanning the gap. The V gene's germline CDR1 is LNHDA and CDR2 SQIVND (reference sequence). There are 15 residues in the CDR3. In DNA form, the CDR3 reads TGTGCCAGTAGTATCGCCAGGGCCGGGGCCAACGTCCTGACTTTC. Translated, it gives CASSIARAGANVLTF.